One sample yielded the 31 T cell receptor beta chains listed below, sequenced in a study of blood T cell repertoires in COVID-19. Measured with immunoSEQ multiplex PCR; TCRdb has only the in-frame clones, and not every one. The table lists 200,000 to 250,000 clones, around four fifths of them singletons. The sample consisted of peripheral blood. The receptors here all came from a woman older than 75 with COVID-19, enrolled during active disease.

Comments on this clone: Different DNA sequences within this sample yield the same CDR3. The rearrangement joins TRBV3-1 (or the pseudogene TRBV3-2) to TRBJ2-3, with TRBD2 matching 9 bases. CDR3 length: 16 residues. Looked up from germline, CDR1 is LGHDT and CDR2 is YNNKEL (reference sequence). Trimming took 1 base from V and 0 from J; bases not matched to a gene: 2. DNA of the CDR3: TGTGCCAGCAGCCAAGGTCTAGCGGGAAGCACAGATACGCAGTATTTT. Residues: CASSQGLAGSTDTQYF.

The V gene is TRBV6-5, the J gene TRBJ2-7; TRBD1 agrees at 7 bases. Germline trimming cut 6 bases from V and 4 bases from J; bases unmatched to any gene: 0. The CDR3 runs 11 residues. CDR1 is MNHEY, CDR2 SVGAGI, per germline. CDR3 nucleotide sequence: TGTGCCAGCAGCAGGGGGTACGAGCAGTACGTC. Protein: CASSRGYEQYV.

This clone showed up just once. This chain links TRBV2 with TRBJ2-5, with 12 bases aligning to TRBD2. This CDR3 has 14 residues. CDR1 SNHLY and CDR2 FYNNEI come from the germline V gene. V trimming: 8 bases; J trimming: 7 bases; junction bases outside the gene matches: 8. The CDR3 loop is CASVTSGGPGTQYF. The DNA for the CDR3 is TGTGCCAGCGTGACTAGCGGGGGACCAGGGACCCAGTACTTC.

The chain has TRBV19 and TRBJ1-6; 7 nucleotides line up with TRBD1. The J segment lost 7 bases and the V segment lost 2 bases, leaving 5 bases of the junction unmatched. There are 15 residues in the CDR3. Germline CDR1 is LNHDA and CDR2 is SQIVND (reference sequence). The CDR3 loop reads CASSILQGTNSPLHF. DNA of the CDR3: TGTGCCAGTAGTATACTACAGGGGACCAATTCACCCCTCCACTTT.

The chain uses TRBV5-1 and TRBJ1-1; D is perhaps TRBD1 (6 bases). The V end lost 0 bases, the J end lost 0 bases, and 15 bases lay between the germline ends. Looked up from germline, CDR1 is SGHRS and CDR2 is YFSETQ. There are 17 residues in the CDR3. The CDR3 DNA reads TGCGCCAGCAGCTTGGTAGGGGGTGGGTTCATGAACACTGAAGCTTTCTTT. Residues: CASSLVGGGFMNTEAFF. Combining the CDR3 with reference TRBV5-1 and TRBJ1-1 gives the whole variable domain KAGVTQTPRYLIKTRGQQVTLSCSPISGHRSVSWYQQTPGQGLQFLFEYFSETQRNKGNFPGRFSGRQFSNSRSEMNVSTLELGDSALYLCASSLVGGGFMNTEAFFGQGTRLTVV.

The CDR3 spells CASSYVGTGLSYEQYF. The CDR3 region has the DNA TGTGCCAGCAGTTACGTGGGGACAGGGCTGTCCTACGAGCAGTACTTC. The chain carries TRBV6-2 or TRBV6-3 and TRBJ2-7; 9 bases align to TRBD1. This CDR3 is 16 amino acids long. Trimming cost V 2 bases and J 1 base; bases outside gene matches: 6. Germline CDR1 reads MNHEY; CDR2 reads SVGEGT.

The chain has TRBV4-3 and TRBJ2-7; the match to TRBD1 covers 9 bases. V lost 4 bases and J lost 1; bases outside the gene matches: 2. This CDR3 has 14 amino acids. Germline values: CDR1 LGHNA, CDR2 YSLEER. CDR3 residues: CASSPGTGSYEQYF. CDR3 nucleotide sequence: TGCGCCAGCAGCCCCGGGACAGGGTCCTACGAGCAGTACTTC.

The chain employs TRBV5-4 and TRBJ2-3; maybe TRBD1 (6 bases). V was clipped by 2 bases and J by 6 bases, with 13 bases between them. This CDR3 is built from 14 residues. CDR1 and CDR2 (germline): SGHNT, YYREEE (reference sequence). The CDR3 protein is CASSLQGAGDTQYF. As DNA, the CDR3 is TGTGCCAGCAGCTTACAGGGTGCAGGGGATACGCAGTATTTT.

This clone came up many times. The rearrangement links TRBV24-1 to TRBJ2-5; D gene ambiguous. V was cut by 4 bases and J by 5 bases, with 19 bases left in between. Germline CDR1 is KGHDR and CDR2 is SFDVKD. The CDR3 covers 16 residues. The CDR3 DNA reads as TGTGCCACCAGTGACCCAAAAACTATGCCAGAGGAGACCCAGTACTTC. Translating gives CATSDPKTMPEETQYF.

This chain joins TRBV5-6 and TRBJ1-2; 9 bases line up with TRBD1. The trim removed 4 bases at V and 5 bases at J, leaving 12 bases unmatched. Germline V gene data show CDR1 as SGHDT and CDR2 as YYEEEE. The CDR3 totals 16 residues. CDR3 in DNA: TGTGCCAGCAGCCCAACCGGTACGGGACAGGGATATGGCTACACCTTC. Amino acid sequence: CASSPTGTGQGYGYTF.

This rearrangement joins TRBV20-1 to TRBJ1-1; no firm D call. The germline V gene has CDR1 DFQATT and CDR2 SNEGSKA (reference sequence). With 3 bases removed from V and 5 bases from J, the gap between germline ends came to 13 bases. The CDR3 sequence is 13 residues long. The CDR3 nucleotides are TGCAGTGCTAGTAACACTCAGAGGACTGAAGCTTTCTTT. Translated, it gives CSASNTQRTEAFF.

The CDR3 coding sequence is TGTGCCACCAGCAGAGGCCCCAGGCCAGGGGTTTATGGCTACACCTTC. Protein sequence: CATSRGPRPGVYGYTF. This chain joins TRBV15 and TRBJ1-2; D possibly corresponds to TRBD1 (6 bases). Germline CDR1 and CDR2: LNHNV and YYDKDF (reference sequence). The V end was cut by 1 base, the J end by 5 bases, with 17 bases between. The CDR3 consists of 16 residues.

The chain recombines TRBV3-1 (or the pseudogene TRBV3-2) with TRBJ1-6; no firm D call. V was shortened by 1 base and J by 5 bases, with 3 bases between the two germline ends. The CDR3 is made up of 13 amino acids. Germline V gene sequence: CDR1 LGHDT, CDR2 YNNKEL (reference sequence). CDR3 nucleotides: TGTGCCAGCAGCCAAGCCGATAATTCACCCCTCCACTTT. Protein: CASSQADNSPLHF.

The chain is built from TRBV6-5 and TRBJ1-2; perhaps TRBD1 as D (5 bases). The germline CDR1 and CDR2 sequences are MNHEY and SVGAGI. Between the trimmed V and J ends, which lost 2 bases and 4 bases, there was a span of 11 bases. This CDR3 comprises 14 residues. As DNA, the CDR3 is TGTGCCAGCAGTTACCAGGGCTGGGGCTATGGCTACACCTTC. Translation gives CASSYQGWGYGYTF.

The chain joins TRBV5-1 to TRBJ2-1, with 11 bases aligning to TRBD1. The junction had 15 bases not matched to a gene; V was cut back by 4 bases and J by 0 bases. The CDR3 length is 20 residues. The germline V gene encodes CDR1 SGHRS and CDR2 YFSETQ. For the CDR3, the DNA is TGCGCCAGCAGCGCACGGGACAGGGGGAATAGTGCAAGCTCCTACAATGAGCAGTTCTTC. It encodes CASSARDRGNSASSYNEQFF. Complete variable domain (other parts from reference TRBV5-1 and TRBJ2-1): KAGVTQTPRYLIKTRGQQVTLSCSPISGHRSVSWYQQTPGQGLQFLFEYFSETQRNKGNFPGRFSGRQFSNSRSEMNVSTLELGDSALYLCASSARDRGNSASSYNEQFFGPGTRLTVL.

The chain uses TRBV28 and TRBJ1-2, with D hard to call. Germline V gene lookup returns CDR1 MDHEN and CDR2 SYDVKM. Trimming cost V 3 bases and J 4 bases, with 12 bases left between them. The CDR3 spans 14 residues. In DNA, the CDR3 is TGTGCCAGCAGTTTGGCAGAAGGACTCTATGGCTACACCTTC. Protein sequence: CASSLAEGLYGYTF.

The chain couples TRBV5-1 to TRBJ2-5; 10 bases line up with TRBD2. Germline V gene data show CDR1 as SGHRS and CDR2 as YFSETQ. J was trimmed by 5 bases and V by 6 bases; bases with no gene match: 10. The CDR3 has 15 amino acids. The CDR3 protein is CASIISGLASETQYF. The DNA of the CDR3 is TGCGCCAGCATCATATCGGGACTAGCGTCGGAGACCCAGTACTTC.

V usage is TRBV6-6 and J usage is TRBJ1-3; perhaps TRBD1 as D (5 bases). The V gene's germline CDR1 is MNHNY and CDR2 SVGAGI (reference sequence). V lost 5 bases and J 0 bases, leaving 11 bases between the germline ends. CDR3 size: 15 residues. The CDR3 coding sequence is TGTGCCAGCAGTCTCGGGGGGATCTCTGGAAACACCATATATTTT. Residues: CASSLGGISGNTIYF.

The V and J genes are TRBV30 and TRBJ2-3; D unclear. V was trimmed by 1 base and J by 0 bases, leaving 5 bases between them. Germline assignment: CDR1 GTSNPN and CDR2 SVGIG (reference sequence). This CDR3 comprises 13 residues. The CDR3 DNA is TGTGCCTGGAGTGCTCTTAGCACAGATACGCAGTATTTT. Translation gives CAWSALSTDTQYF. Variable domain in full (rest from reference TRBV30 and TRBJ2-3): SQTIHQWPATLVQPVGSPLSLECTVEGTSNPNLYWYRQAAGRGLQLLFYSVGIGQISSEVPQNLSASRPQDRQFILSSKKLLLSDSGFYLCAWSALSTDTQYFGPGTRLTVL.

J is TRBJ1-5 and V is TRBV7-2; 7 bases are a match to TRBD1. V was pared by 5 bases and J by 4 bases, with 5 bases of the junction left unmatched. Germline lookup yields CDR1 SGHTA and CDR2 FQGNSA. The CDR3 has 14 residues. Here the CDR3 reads CASSLGQANQPQHF. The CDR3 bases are TGTGCCAGCAGCCTCGGACAGGCTAATCAGCCCCAGCATTTT.

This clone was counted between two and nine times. The CDR3 coding sequence is TGCACCAGCAGCCAAGTAAAAAGCAAGCGGGGGGAATCCTACGAGCAGTACGTC. Protein product: CTSSQVKSKRGESYEQYV. The chain recombines TRBV1 with TRBJ2-7; the table gives TRBD2 as D, unverified against the DNA. TRBV1 is designated a pseudogene. The CDR3 sequence is 18 residues long.

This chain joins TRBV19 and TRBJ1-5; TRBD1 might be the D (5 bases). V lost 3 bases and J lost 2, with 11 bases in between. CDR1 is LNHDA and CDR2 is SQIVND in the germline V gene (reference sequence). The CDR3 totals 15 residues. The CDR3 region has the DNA TGTGCCAGTAGTATGGGGGGGAAGGGCAATCAGCCCCAGCATTTT. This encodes CASSMGGKGNQPQHF.

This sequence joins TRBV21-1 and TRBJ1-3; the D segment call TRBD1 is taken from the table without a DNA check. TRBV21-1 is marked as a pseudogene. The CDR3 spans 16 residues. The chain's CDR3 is CASHTRYDRGWNTIYF. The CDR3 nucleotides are TGTGCCAGCCACACCCGGTACGACAGGGGCTGGAACACCATATATTTT.

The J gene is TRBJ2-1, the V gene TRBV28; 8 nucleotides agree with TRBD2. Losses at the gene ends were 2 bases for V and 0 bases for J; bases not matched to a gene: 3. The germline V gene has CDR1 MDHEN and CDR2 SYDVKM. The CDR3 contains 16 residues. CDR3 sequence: CASSLSSGASYNEQFF. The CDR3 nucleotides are TGTGCCAGCAGTTTAAGTAGCGGGGCCTCCTACAATGAGCAGTTCTTC.

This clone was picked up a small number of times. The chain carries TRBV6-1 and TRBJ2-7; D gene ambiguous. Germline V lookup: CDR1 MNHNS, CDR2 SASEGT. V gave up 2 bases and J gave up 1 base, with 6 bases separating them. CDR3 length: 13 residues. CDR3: CASSEFLSYEQYV. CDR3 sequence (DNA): TGTGCCAGCAGTGAATTCTTATCCTACGAGCAGTACGTC.

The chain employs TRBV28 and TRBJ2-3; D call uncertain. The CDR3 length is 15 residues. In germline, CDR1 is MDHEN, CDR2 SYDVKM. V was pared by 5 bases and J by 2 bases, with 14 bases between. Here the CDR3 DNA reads TGTGCCAGCAGTCCCGCTAGTGACGACACAGATACGCAGTATTTT. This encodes CASSPASDDTDTQYF.

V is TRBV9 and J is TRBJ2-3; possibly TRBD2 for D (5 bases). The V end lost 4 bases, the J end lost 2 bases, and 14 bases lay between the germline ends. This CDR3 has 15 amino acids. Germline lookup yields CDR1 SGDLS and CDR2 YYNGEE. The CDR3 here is CASSLEERLTDTQYF. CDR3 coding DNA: TGTGCCAGCAGCCTCGAGGAGCGGCTCACAGATACGCAGTATTTT.

The CDR3 DNA is TGTGCCAGCAGCGCTCCTTCGGGACAGGGATACAATGAGCAGTTCTTC. Residues: CASSAPSGQGYNEQFF. The V gene is TRBV9, the J gene TRBJ2-1, with TRBD1 matching 9 bases. The J segment lost 4 bases and the V segment lost 3 bases, leaving 8 bases of the junction unmatched. The CDR3 contains 16 residues. Germline assignment: CDR1 SGDLS and CDR2 YYNGEE.

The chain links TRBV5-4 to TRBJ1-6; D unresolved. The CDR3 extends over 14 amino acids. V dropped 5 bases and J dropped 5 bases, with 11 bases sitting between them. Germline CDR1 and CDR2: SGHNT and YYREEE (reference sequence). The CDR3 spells CASRRVSDNSPLHF. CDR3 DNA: TGTGCCAGCAGGCGGGTGTCGGATAATTCACCCCTCCACTTT.

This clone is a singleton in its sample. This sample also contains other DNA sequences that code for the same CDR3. The CDR3 sequence is CASSQGQGNQPQHF. CDR3 coding DNA: TGTGCCAGCAGCCAAGGGCAGGGTAATCAGCCCCAGCATTTT. V is TRBV3-1 (or the pseudogene TRBV3-2) and J is TRBJ1-5, with D perhaps TRBD1 (5 bases). This CDR3 contains 14 residues. Trimming stripped 1 base from V and 4 bases from J, with 8 bases between. The germline gives CDR1 LGHDT, CDR2 YNNKEL (reference sequence).

The CDR3 loop reads CAWSVRRGGLNEKLFF. As DNA, the CDR3 is TGTGCCTGGAGTGTACGAAGGGGGGGGCTCAATGAAAAACTGTTTTTT. The chain joins TRBV30 to TRBJ1-4, with a weak D call TRBD1 (6 bases). The CDR3 runs to 16 residues. V was pared by 0 bases and J by 5 bases, with 16 bases between. CDR1 and CDR2 from the germline V gene are GTSNPN and SVGIG (reference sequence).